The 10 T cell receptor beta chains reported below all come from one sample, sequenced in a study of cytomegalovirus exposure and HLA in healthy donors. 60 Vbeta and 13 Jbeta primers were used in PCR. Some clones are missing from TCRdb's copy, which holds only in-frame ones; the method was immunoSEQ multiplex PCR. This table holds 100,000 to 150,000 clones, around two thirds found once. Material for sequencing was PBMCs. These receptors originate from a man between 60 and 75 years old in good health and CMV-seropositive.

The chain combines TRBV5-1 with TRBJ2-3; maybe TRBD2 (5 bases). Trimming stripped 9 bases from V and 3 bases from J, with 23 bases between. The CDR3 runs 16 residues. Germline V gives CDR1 SGHRS, CDR2 YFSETQ. CDR3 in amino acids: CANELERGKATDTQYF. The CDR3 DNA reads as TGCGCCAACGAACTAGAACGGGGAAAGGCAACAGATACGCAGTATTTT.

The chain couples TRBV10-3 to TRBJ2-5; 12 nucleotides line up with TRBD2. CDR1 ENHRY and CDR2 SYGVKD come from the germline V gene. The V segment lost 0 bases and the J segment 2 bases; nucleotides outside the gene matches: 4. The CDR3 extends over 17 amino acids. This CDR3 reads CAISESTSGGQQETQYF. The CDR3 DNA is TGTGCCATCAGTGAGTCGACTAGCGGGGGACAACAAGAGACCCAGTACTTC.

The chain joins TRBV28 to TRBJ1-6, with a possible D match to TRBD1 (5 bases). The ends were cut back, 6 bases at V and 7 bases at J, with 13 bases in the middle. This CDR3 has 14 amino acids. Germline CDR1 reads MDHEN; CDR2 reads SYDVKM. The CDR3 DNA sequence: TGTGCCAGCAGCTATCAGGGAAGAAATTCACCCCTCCACTTT. Translated, it gives CASSYQGRNSPLHF. Full variable domain (remainder filled in from reference TRBV28 and TRBJ1-6): DVKVTQSSRYLVKRTGEKVFLECVQDMDHENMFWYRQDPGLGLRLIYFSYDVKMKEKGDIPEGYSVSREKKERFSLILESASTNQTSMYLCASSYQGRNSPLHFGNGTRLTVT.

The chain employs TRBV5-1 and TRBJ1-3, with a weak D call TRBD1 (5 bases). Germline V gene lookup returns CDR1 SGHRS and CDR2 YFSETQ. Trimming shortened V by 7 bases and J by 0 bases, and 8 bases separated the two germline ends. The CDR3 extends over 13 amino acids. CDR3 amino acids: CASSDNSGNTIYF. The CDR3 nucleotides read TGCGCCAGCTCGGACAACTCTGGAAACACCATATATTTT.

This clone was observed once. This rearrangement joins TRBV4-2 to TRBJ1-1; 7 bases agree with TRBD1. CDR1 and CDR2 (germline): LGHNA, YNFKEQ. The ends lost 0 bases at V and 1 base at J; junction bases unmatched: 11. The CDR3 totals 18 residues. CDR3 bases: TGTGCCAGCAGCCAAGAACCGACAGGGAGCGGAAGGAACACTGAAGCTTTCTTT. It specifies CASSQEPTGSGRNTEAFF.

As for this clone: One end of the junction is discordant with germline, which a read error may explain. The rearrangement joins TRBV7-8 to TRBJ1-1; 8 nucleotides agree with TRBD1. Germline V gene data show CDR1 as SGHVS and CDR2 as FQNEAQ. The CDR3 has 17 residues. In DNA form, the CDR3 reads TGTGCCAGCAGCCCCTCAAGGCACAGGGGGATGAAGACTGAAGCTTTCTTT. Its translation is CASSPSRHRGMKTEAFF.

The V call is TRBV13, the J call TRBJ1-5; TRBD1 matches at 9 bases. Trimming removed 2 bases from V and 1 base from J; junction bases left unmatched: 6. CDR1 is PRHDT and CDR2 is FYEKMQ in the germline V gene (reference sequence). The CDR3 extends over 17 amino acids. CDR3 in amino acids: CASSLFSTGGSNQPQHF. The DNA of the CDR3 is TGTGCCAGCAGCTTATTTTCGACAGGGGGAAGCAATCAGCCCCAGCATTTT.

This chain connects TRBV27 to TRBJ1-3, with D perhaps TRBD1 (5 bases). Per germline, CDR1 MNHEY and CDR2 SMNVEV (reference sequence). V was shortened by 5 bases and J by 8 bases, with 19 bases between the two germline ends. The CDR3 length is 15 residues. The CDR3 spells CASSLGGIGTDTIYF. CDR3 in DNA: TGTGCCAGCAGTCTGGGAGGGATCGGGACGGACACCATATATTTT.

The V gene is TRBV27, the J gene TRBJ1-3; D is unresolved. CDR1 is MNHEY, CDR2 SMNVEV, per germline (reference sequence). This CDR3 has 13 residues. Trimming pared 0 bases from V and 8 bases from J, leaving 8 bases between. The CDR3 spells CASSLSEGDTIYF. CDR3 DNA sequence: TGTGCCAGCAGTTTATCGGAGGGAGACACCATATATTTT.

The chain couples TRBV5-8 to TRBJ1-1; 7 nucleotides line up with TRBD1. The CDR3 runs to 14 residues. The V gene end was trimmed by 4 bases and the J gene end by 3 bases; junction bases not matched to a gene: 6. Germline loops: CDR1 SGHTS, CDR2 YDEGEE. The CDR3 protein is CASSPDDRDTEAFF. CDR3 nucleotide sequence: TGTGCCAGCAGCCCGGATGACAGGGACACTGAAGCTTTCTTT.